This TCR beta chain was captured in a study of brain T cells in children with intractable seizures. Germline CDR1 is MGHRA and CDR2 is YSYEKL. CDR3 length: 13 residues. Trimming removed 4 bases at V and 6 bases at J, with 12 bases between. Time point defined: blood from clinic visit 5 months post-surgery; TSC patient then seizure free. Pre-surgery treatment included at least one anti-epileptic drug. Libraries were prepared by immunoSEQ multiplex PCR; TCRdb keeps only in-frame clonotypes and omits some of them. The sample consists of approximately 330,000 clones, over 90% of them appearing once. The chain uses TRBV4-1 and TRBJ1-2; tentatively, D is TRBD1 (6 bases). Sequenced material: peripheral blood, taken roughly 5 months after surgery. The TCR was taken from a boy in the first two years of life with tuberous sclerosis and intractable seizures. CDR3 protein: CASSPGGADGYTF. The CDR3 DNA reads TGCGCCAGCAGCCCTGGGGGCGCAGATGGCTACACCTTC.